Described below is a single T cell receptor beta chain sequence and its context. Many counts were recorded for this clonotype. Its cognate antigen has yet to be identified. Base qualities were left out, and no much larger clone turns up one base away. V has 1 base trimmed and J has 9 bases trimmed; junction bases matching no gene number 7. From a lookup of the germline V gene, CDR1 and CDR2 are MGHRA and YSYEKL. The cysteine opens and the phenylalanine closes a CDR3 of 17 amino acids. CDR3 DNA only is kept here, 51 bases in frame from base 1. These data belong to a study of early T cells in non-severe SARS-CoV-2 infection (TCRdb year 2021). About the study as a whole: Because TCR sequencing was done on bulk RNA from unsorted whole blood, the alpha and beta chains could not be paired. Study-wide findings and limitations: VDJdb matching was skewed toward anti-spike CD8 responses and likely underestimated virus-specific expansions, missing private and CD4 specificities.

The library came from 5' RACE. These reads were obtained on a NextSeq 500. To correct for sequencing error and PCR bias, the TCR library protocol tagged individual cDNA molecules with unique molecular identifiers. Sequencing covered both TCR alpha and beta chains, and within each sample the abundances of alpha and beta sequences were tightly co-correlated. From the authors' description of their analysis: Decombinator V4 was used to annotate TCR sequences for V gene, J gene and CDR3. TCRs were defined as expanded if a significant change between any two time points was detected under a Poisson model with p below 0.0001. Abundances of TCRs were expressed as counts per million after normalisation to the total number of TCRs sequenced in each sample. TRAV1-2 paired with TRAJ12, TRAJ20 or TRAJ33 defined MAIT TCRs, while TRAV10 paired with TRAJ18 defined iNKT TCRs. VDJdb, accessed 1 November 2021, was searched for CMV, EBV and SARS-CoV-2 annotated TCRs, with TCRs annotated for multiple antigens excluded. TCRdb reanalyzed the raw reads on its own, using fastp at Q25 for trimming and MiXCR for clone calling, and kept in-frame beta chains. Each record represents a unique CDR3 protein, reported with the most common genes and DNA among its rows. The V and J calls and clone size are TCRdb's, not the authors'. This sample gives about 50,000 distinct CDR3 sequences in total; more than 9.5% of them show up just once. The ten largest make up less than 15% of the sample.

The study was a case-control design nested within a healthcare worker cohort in London, UK, with weekly nasopharyngeal swab PCR tests and blood sampling. Healthcare workers were enrolled in the week of the UK lockdown, from 23 to 31 March 2020, and were followed every week for up to roughly 15 weeks. The material sequenced was whole blood. This sequence uses TRBV4-1 and TRBJ2-1, with 15 junctional bases fitting TRBD2. The clonotype originates from an adult who was a healthcare worker with PCR-confirmed SARS-CoV-2 infection or an uninfected control (not recorded which). The DNA is TGCGCCAGCAGCCAAGCGAACATGGGACTAGCGGGAGGTGAGCAGTTCTTC. Its translation is CASSQANMGLAGGEQFF.